Shown below are 27 T cell receptor beta chains from a single sample sequenced in a study of CD8+CD57+ T cells in acquired aplastic anemia. Template material for TCR beta VDJ and CDR3 profiling consisted of genomic DNA. TCRdb itself ran the reads through MiXCR, one entry per CDR3 protein. The table has around 130,000 distinct CDR3 sequences, 55% to 60% seen once. Patients who underwent sequencing had shown CD8+CD57+ cell expansion by flow cytometry. The specimen sequenced was sorted CD4+, CD8+, or CD8+CD57+ T cells (not recorded which) from PBMCs. Receptor source: a human donor with aplastic anemia.

The chain combines TRBV5-1 with TRBJ2-1; 14 nucleotides line up with TRBD2. The CDR3 length is 17 residues. The trim removed 4 bases at V and 4 bases at J, leaving 7 bases unmatched. The germline V gene encodes CDR1 SGHRS and CDR2 YFSETQ. The CDR3 loop reads CASSEGTSGSFYNEQFF. The CDR3 DNA sequence: TGCGCCAGCAGCGAAGGGACTAGCGGGAGTTTTTACAATGAGCAGTTCTTC.

This clonotype was recorded at least ten times. The rearrangement links TRBV10-3 to TRBJ2-5; D gene ambiguous. The germline gives CDR1 ENHRY, CDR2 SYGVKD. The CDR3 has 15 residues. The germline V and J ends were trimmed by 0 bases and 5 bases, with 13 bases remaining between them. CDR3 in amino acids: CAISESQESRETQYF. The DNA for the CDR3 is TGTGCCATCAGTGAGTCGCAGGAATCAAGGGAGACCCAGTACTTC.

This clonotype was detected only a few times. The chain has TRBV9 and TRBJ2-7; 14 bases fit TRBD2. This CDR3 contains 15 residues. Germline CDR1 is SGDLS and CDR2 is YYNGEE. V was pared by 3 bases and J by 9 bases, with 8 bases of the junction left unmatched. CDR3 sequence: CASSAPVGTSGGQYF. CDR3 DNA sequence: TGTGCCAGCAGCGCTCCGGTAGGGACTAGCGGGGGGCAGTACTTC.

The chain recombines TRBV10-3 with TRBJ1-1; TRBD1 might be the D (5 bases). Per germline, CDR1 ENHRY and CDR2 SYGVKD. V shed 4 bases and J shed 4 bases, with 13 bases lying between them. The CDR3 is 14 amino acids. CDR3 residues: CAISGTLEGTEAFF. The DNA for the CDR3 is TGTGCCATCAGTGGGACACTCGAGGGCACTGAAGCTTTCTTT.

In this sample, this clonotype turned up a few times. This chain uses TRBV7-3 with TRBJ2-3, with 7 positions matching TRBD2. Germline lookup yields CDR1 SGHTA and CDR2 FQGTGA. With V trimmed by 5 bases and J by 3 bases, 8 bases remained unmatched. The CDR3 sequence is 15 residues long. The CDR3 nucleotides are TGTGCCAGCAGCCCGATTGGGACTACAACAGATACGCAGTATTTT. Its translation is CASSPIGTTTDTQYF.

This clonotype was seen a single time. This clone may be a read error of a much larger clone one base away. J is TRBJ1-3 and V is TRBV20-1; 9 bases align to TRBD1. CDR3 length equals 15 residues. Germline assignment: CDR1 DFQATT and CDR2 SNEGSKA (reference sequence). This CDR3 is CSAPPQGAQGSTIYF. The DNA of the CDR3 is TGCAGTGCTCCCCCACAGGGGGCTCAGGGAAGCACCATATATTTT.

This clonotype was seen only a few times. The V and J genes are TRBV27 and TRBJ1-2; D possibly corresponds to TRBD1 (6 bases). Trimming shortened V by 6 bases and J by 0 bases, and 11 bases separated the two germline ends. CDR1 and CDR2 (germline): MNHEY, SMNVEV (reference sequence). The CDR3 sequence is 14 residues long. The CDR3 sequence: CASRVQGANYGYTF. The CDR3 DNA is TGTGCCAGCAGAGTACAGGGAGCTAACTATGGCTACACCTTC.

The chain has TRBV27 and TRBJ2-3; the D is unclear. Trimming pared 6 bases from V and 3 bases from J, leaving 13 bases between. CDR1 and CDR2 (germline): MNHEY, SMNVEV (reference sequence). There are 14 residues in the CDR3. CDR3 loop: CASSPWGRTDTQYF. The CDR3 DNA follows: TGTGCCAGCAGCCCCTGGGGTAGAACAGATACGCAGTATTTT.

As for this clonotype: At one of its ends the junction is not consistent with the germline gene, which may arise from a read error. The J gene is TRBJ2-5, the V gene TRBV15; 10 nucleotides align to TRBD2. The CDR3 consists of 14 residues. Germline-derived CDR1 and CDR2 are LNHNV and YYDKDF (reference sequence). DNA of the CDR3: TGTGCCACCAGAAGAGCGGGGGGGCCGGAGACCCAGTACTTC. Protein sequence: CATRRAGGPETQYF.

The V gene is TRBV25-1, the J gene TRBJ1-5; unclear D gene. Trimming took 4 bases from V and 3 from J, leaving 10 bases between them. CDR3 length equals 14 residues. CDR1 and CDR2 from the germline V gene are MGHDK and SYGVNS. The CDR3 protein is CASSGAAHNQPQHF. In DNA, the CDR3 is TGTGCCAGCAGTGGGGCAGCCCACAATCAGCCCCAGCATTTT.

In this sample, this clonotype turned up many times. This chain uses TRBV7-2 with TRBJ1-1, with D perhaps matching TRBD1 (6 bases). Trimming took 3 bases from V and 3 from J, leaving 8 bases between them. Germline V gene sequence: CDR1 SGHTA, CDR2 FQGNSA. This CDR3 is 13 amino acids long. In DNA, the CDR3 is TGTGCCAGCAGCTTCGCAGGGGACACTGAAGCTTTCTTT. Its protein is CASSFAGDTEAFF.

The V call is TRBV7-8, the J call TRBJ1-5; D remains ambiguous. V lost 1 base and J lost 4, with 11 bases in between. This CDR3 spans 15 amino acids. Germline-derived CDR1 and CDR2 are SGHVS and FQNEAQ. DNA for the CDR3: TGTGCCAGCAGCTTAGTCGAGGCAGGTAATCAGCCCCAGCATTTT. Its protein product is CASSLVEAGNQPQHF.

The rearrangement links TRBV7-9 to TRBJ2-2; 8 positions agree with TRBD1. This CDR3 region has 15 residues. Germline V CDR1 and CDR2: SEHNR, FQNEAQ (reference sequence). Germline trimming cut 4 bases from V and 1 base from J; bases unmatched to any gene: 2. The CDR3 sequence: CASSSGTGNTGELFF. Here the CDR3 DNA reads TGTGCCAGCAGCTCCGGGACAGGGAACACCGGGGAGCTGTTTTTT.

In this sample, this clonotype turned up many times. This rearrangement joins TRBV28 to TRBJ1-1; no definite D call. Germline CDR1 and CDR2: MDHEN and SYDVKM. V gave up 8 bases and J gave up 6 bases, with 7 bases separating them. The CDR3 has 10 amino acids. The CDR3, as DNA: TGTGCCAGCCTAACGGCTGAAGCTTTCTTT. It yields the protein CASLTAEAFF.

The chain recombines TRBV19 with TRBJ2-1; D gene unclear. Trimming removed 3 bases at V and 7 bases at J, with 7 bases between. CDR3 length equals 12 residues. Germline V CDR1 and CDR2: LNHDA, SQIVND (reference sequence). The chain's CDR3 is CASSMPENEQFF. In nucleotides, the CDR3 is TGTGCCAGTAGTATGCCCGAGAATGAGCAGTTCTTC. Drawing the rest from reference TRBV19 and TRBJ2-1, the complete variable domain is DGGITQSPKYLFRKEGQNVTLSCEQNLNHDAMYWYRQDPGQGLRLIYYSQIVNDFQKGDIAEGYSVSREKKESFPLTVTSAQKNPTAFYLCASSMPENEQFFGPGTRLTVL.

The genes are TRBV2 and TRBJ2-3; TRBD2 might be the D (6 bases). Trimming took 8 bases from V and 5 from J, leaving 8 bases between them. The CDR3 extends over 11 amino acids. Germline V gene sequence: CDR1 SNHLY, CDR2 FYNNEI. The CDR3: CASLSGDTQYF. CDR3 DNA: TGTGCCAGCCTTAGCGGAGATACGCAGTATTTT.

This clonotype was observed a few times. CDR3 sequence (DNA): TGTGCCAGCAGCCTGGGGCAGGGCGACCAGCCCCAGCATTTT. Residues: CASSLGQGDQPQHF. The chain couples TRBV2 to TRBJ1-5, with D tentatively TRBD1 (5 bases). V gave up 6 bases and J gave up 7 bases, with 16 bases separating them. Germline V CDR1 and CDR2: SNHLY, FYNNEI. This CDR3 comprises 14 residues.

This clonotype was found many times. V and J are TRBV7-9 and TRBJ2-5; D is unresolved. The V and J ends lost 3 bases and 3 bases respectively, with 11 bases between them. CDR3 length: 14 amino acids. Per the germline V gene, CDR1 is SEHNR and CDR2 is FQNEAQ (reference sequence). The CDR3 DNA is TGTGCCAGCAGCTTCGGGCTAGAAAAAGAGACCCAGTACTTC. It is translated as CASSFGLEKETQYF.

The chain employs TRBV24-1 and TRBJ1-5, with 10 bases fitting TRBD1. Germline CDR1 reads KGHDR; CDR2 reads SFDVKD. The J segment lost 1 base and the V segment lost 9 bases, leaving 2 bases of the junction unmatched. The CDR3 consists of 14 residues. The CDR3 DNA reads as TGTGCCACCTCGGGACAGGGGAGCAATCAGCCCCAGCATTTT. Encoded protein: CATSGQGSNQPQHF.

Concerning this clonotype itself: The junction differs from germline at one of its ends, possibly a read error. The chain joins TRBV11-2 to TRBJ2-1, with unresolved D. Germline CDR1 and CDR2: SGHAT and FQNNGV. The CDR3 extends over 12 amino acids. The CDR3 nucleotides are TGTGCCAGCAGCCCCAGCCACAATGAGCAGTCCTTC. Residues: CASSPSHNEQSF. The full variable domain, in which reference TRBV11-2 and TRBJ2-1 provide the parts outside the CDR3, is EAGVAQSPRYKIIEKRQSVAFWCNPISGHATLYWYQQILGQGPKLLIQFQNNGVVDDSQLPKDRFSAERLKGVDSTLKIQPAKLEDSAVYLCASSPSHNEQSFGPGTRLTVL.

This clonotype was seen many times. The rearrangement joins TRBV6-2 or TRBV6-3 to TRBJ2-7; perhaps D is TRBD1 or TRBD2 (5 bases each). Between the trimmed V and J ends, which lost 4 bases and 4 bases, there was a span of 14 bases. The CDR3 is made up of 14 amino acids. Germline CDR1 reads MNHEY; CDR2 reads SVGEGT. CDR3 in DNA: TGTGCCAGCAGTTCAGGGAAGGAGGTTTACGAGCAGTACTTC. Protein: CASSSGKEVYEQYF.

This rearrangement joins TRBV7-9 to TRBJ1-5, with D tentatively TRBD1 (5 bases). Trimming removed 5 bases from V and 4 bases from J, with 9 bases in between. In germline, CDR1 is SEHNR, CDR2 FQNEAQ (reference sequence). CDR3 length: 13 residues. As DNA, the CDR3 is TGTGCCAGCAGCGCGGCAGGGAATCAGCCCCAGCATTTT. Translating gives CASSAAGNQPQHF.

This clonotype was detected many times. This chain links TRBV24-1 with TRBJ2-3, with 9 bases fitting TRBD1. Unmatched junction bases numbered 6, after V lost 2 bases and J lost 4 bases. The CDR3 consists of 16 residues. Germline CDR1 reads KGHDR; CDR2 reads SFDVKD. Written as DNA, the CDR3 is TGTGCCACCAGTGATTCCCGGGACAGGGACCCAGATACGCAGTATTTT. Amino acid sequence: CATSDSRDRDPDTQYF.

Of note for this clonotype: Since a much larger clone is just one base distant, this may be a read error. This rearrangement joins TRBV5-6 to TRBJ2-1; D is perhaps TRBD1 or TRBD2 (5 bases each). The CDR3 loop spans 14 amino acids. Germline CDR1 and CDR2: SGHDT and YYEEEE. CDR3 in amino acids: CASSFGTAYNEQVF. In DNA, the CDR3 is TGTGCCAGCAGCTTCGGGACCGCGTACAATGAGCAGGTCTTC.

The chain employs TRBV19 and TRBJ2-1; TRBD2 aligns across 7 bases. The CDR3 totals 18 residues. V lost 7 bases to trimming and J lost 8 bases; unmatched junction nucleotides: 23. Germline V lookup: CDR1 LNHDA, CDR2 SQIVND (reference sequence). The CDR3 spells CASKPGGEGSTEVDEQFF. The DNA for the CDR3 is TGTGCCAGTAAACCAGGAGGGGAGGGGAGTACGGAGGTCGATGAGCAGTTCTTC.

The gene calls are TRBV7-9 and TRBJ2-5; D is uncertain. The ends were cut back, 5 bases at V and 5 bases at J, with 9 bases in the middle. Germline assignment: CDR1 SEHNR and CDR2 FQNEAQ (reference sequence). The CDR3 length is 12 residues. DNA for the CDR3: TGTGCCAGCAGCCTAAGACCGGAGACCCAGTACTTC. It yields the protein CASSLRPETQYF.

The chain has TRBV24-1 and TRBJ2-5; D uncertain. Germline V gene lookup returns CDR1 KGHDR and CDR2 SFDVKD. Between the trimmed V and J ends, which lost 9 bases and 5 bases, there was a span of 9 bases. There are 11 residues in the CDR3. Here the CDR3 reads CATPHGETQYF. DNA for the CDR3: TGTGCCACCCCACACGGGGAGACCCAGTACTTC.